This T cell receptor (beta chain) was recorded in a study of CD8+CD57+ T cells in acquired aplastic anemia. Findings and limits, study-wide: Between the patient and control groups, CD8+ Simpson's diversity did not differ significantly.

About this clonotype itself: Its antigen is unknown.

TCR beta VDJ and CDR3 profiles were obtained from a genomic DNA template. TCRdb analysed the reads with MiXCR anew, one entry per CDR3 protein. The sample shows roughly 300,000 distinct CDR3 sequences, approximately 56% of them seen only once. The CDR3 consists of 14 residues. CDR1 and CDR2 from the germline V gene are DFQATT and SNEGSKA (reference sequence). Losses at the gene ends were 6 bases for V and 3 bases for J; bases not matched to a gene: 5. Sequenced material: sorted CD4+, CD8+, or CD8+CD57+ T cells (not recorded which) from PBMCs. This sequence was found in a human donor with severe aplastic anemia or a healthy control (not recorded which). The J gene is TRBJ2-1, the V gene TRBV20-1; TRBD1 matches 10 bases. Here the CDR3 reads CSATRTGGYNEQFF. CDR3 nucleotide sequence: TGCAGTGCGACCAGGACAGGGGGCTACAATGAGCAGTTCTTC.